This is a list of T cell receptor beta chains from one sample in a study of Graves' ophthalmopathy and Graves' hyperthyroidism. TCRdb recomputed calls from the multiplex PCR reads with MiXCR, one row per CDR3 protein. This table has around 1.1 million distinct CDR3 sequences, 35% to 40% appearing once. Input material: peripheral blood or thyroid tissue (not recorded which). The source of these receptors is an adult man with Graves' hyperthyroidism. Both conserved end residues are part of each CDR3. A D gene is named only where the DNA matches it firmly. Not every row has a clone size; where given, it reads once, few, many or a size class.

CDR3 length: 15; V gene: TRBV5-1; clone size: .; D gene: TRBD2; J gene: TRBJ2-7; CDR3 protein: CASSYAGTTNYEQYF; CDR3 DNA: TGCGCCAGCAGTTACGCCGGGACTACTAACTACGAGCAGTACTTC
CDR3 length: 12; V gene: TRBV10-3; clone size: .; D gene: .; J gene: TRBJ1-3; CDR3 protein: CAISGAGNTIYF; CDR3 DNA: TGTGCCATCTCAGGAGCTGGAAACACCATATATTTT
CDR3 length: 15; V gene: TRBV9; clone size: .; D gene: TRBD1; J gene: TRBJ1-1; CDR3 protein: CASSLWTGENTEAFF; CDR3 DNA: TGTGCCAGCAGCCTCTGGACAGGGGAAAACACTGAAGCTTTCTTT
CDR3 length: 16; V gene: TRBV10-3; clone size: .; D gene: .; J gene: TRBJ2-6; CDR3 protein: CAIGFSGDTGANVLTF; CDR3 DNA: TGTGCCATCGGATTCTCGGGAGACACCGGGGCCAACGTCCTGACTTTC
CDR3 length: 13; V gene: TRBV12-3/TRBV12-4; clone size: many; D gene: .; J gene: TRBJ1-6; CDR3 protein: CASSPGTDSPLHF; CDR3 DNA: TGTGCCAGCAGTCCGGGAACCGATTCACCCCTCCACTTT
CDR3 length: 13; V gene: TRBV20-1; clone size: many; D gene: .; J gene: TRBJ2-5; CDR3 protein: CSARLPREETQYF; CDR3 DNA: TGCAGTGCTCGTCTACCAAGGGAAGAGACCCAGTACTTC
CDR3 length: 17; V gene: TRBV20-1; clone size: few; D gene: TRBD1; J gene: TRBJ1-5; CDR3 protein: CSVERDRGSSRNQPQHF; CDR3 DNA: TGCAGTGTCGAACGGGACAGGGGTAGTTCTCGCAATCAGCCCCAGCATTTT
CDR3 length: 18; V gene: TRBV11-2; clone size: few; D gene: TRBD2; J gene: TRBJ2-7; CDR3 protein: CASSLTAVSGGKNYEQYF; CDR3 DNA: TGTGCCAGCAGCTTAACCGCGGTTAGCGGGGGCAAGAACTACGAGCAGTACTTC
CDR3 length: 11; V gene: TRBV6-2/TRBV6-3; clone size: .; D gene: .; J gene: TRBJ1-1; CDR3 protein: CASGQIFRAFF; CDR3 DNA: TGTGCCAGCGGACAGATTTTTCGAGCTTTCTTT
CDR3 length: 14; V gene: TRBV20-1; clone size: many; D gene: .; J gene: TRBJ1-5; CDR3 protein: CSAREPGGHQPQHF; CDR3 DNA: TGCAGTGCTAGAGAGCCGGGGGGACATCAGCCCCAGCATTTT
CDR3 length: 13; V gene: TRBV24-1; clone size: .; D gene: TRBD1; J gene: TRBJ2-5; CDR3 protein: CATGTGWSETQYF; CDR3 DNA: TGTGCCACCGGGACAGGGTGGTCGGAGACCCAGTACTTC
CDR3 length: 17; V gene: TRBV9; clone size: many; D gene: .; J gene: TRBJ2-2; CDR3 protein: CASSATGYEVNTGELFF; CDR3 DNA: TGTGCCAGCAGCGCGACCGGCTACGAGGTGAACACCGGGGAGCTGTTTTTT
CDR3 length: 15; V gene: TRBV10-3; clone size: .; D gene: .; J gene: TRBJ2-2; CDR3 protein: CAISDRESGTGELFF; CDR3 DNA: TGTGCCATCAGTGACAGGGAGTCGGGCACCGGGGAGCTGTTTTTT
CDR3 length: 13; V gene: TRBV2; clone size: few; D gene: .; J gene: TRBJ1-5; CDR3 protein: CASREGEAGPHHF; CDR3 DNA: TGTGCCAGCAGGGAGGGGGAGGCAGGGCCACATCATTTT
CDR3 length: 14; V gene: TRBV7-8; clone size: .; D gene: TRBD2; J gene: TRBJ2-7; CDR3 protein: CASSKGLAGAEQYF; CDR3 DNA: TGTGCCAGCAGCAAGGGACTAGCGGGAGCCGAGCAGTACTTC
CDR3 length: 15; V gene: TRBV25-1; clone size: .; D gene: TRBD2; J gene: TRBJ2-5; CDR3 protein: CASTSGGLPTETQYF; CDR3 DNA: TGTGCCAGCACTAGCGGGGGGTTACCGACAGAGACCCAGTACTTC